These 28 T cell receptor beta chains came from one sample sequenced in a study of blood T cell repertoires in COVID-19. Repertoires were generated with immunoSEQ multiplex PCR, while TCRdb's copy carries only in-frame clones and drops some. The table lists roughly 140,000 clones, around 90% of them singletons, with 3.5% to 4.5% in the top ten. The specimen sequenced was peripheral blood. These receptors were collected from a woman aged 55-69 years with active or convalescent COVID-19.

This clone was picked up one time. The rearrangement joins TRBV19 to TRBJ2-2, with unresolved D. V lost 2 bases, J lost 0 bases, and 4 bases lay in between. Germline CDR1 and CDR2: LNHDA and SQIVND (reference sequence). The CDR3 is 14 amino acids. CDR3 region: CASSITANTGELFF. The DNA of the CDR3 is TGTGCCAGTAGTATAACAGCGAACACCGGGGAGCTGTTTTTT.

About this clone: One junction end disagrees with the germline gene, perhaps due to a read error. The V gene is TRBV27, the J gene TRBJ1-1; 8 bases agree with TRBD1. CDR1 is MNHEY, CDR2 SMNVEV, per germline (reference sequence). CDR3 length equals 17 residues. The CDR3, as DNA: TGTGCCAGAAGTTCAGCAGGGGGCTTTCCGGAGAACACTGAAGCTTTCTTT. Amino acid sequence: CARSSAGGFPENTEAFF.

V and J are TRBV24-1 and TRBJ1-5; D is ambiguous. The germline gives CDR1 KGHDR, CDR2 SFDVKD. The CDR3 is 15 amino acids. V lost 2 bases and J 0 bases, leaving 7 bases between the germline ends. CDR3 nucleotides: TGTGCCACCAGTGATTCCGGTAATAGCAATCAGCCCCAGCATTTT. Its translation: CATSDSGNSNQPQHF.

This chain uses TRBV30 with TRBJ1-5; TRBD1 matches 9 bases. The V and J ends lost 3 bases and 4 bases, in that order; junction bases with no gene match: 13. Germline CDR1 is GTSNPN and CDR2 is SVGIG (reference sequence). The CDR3 extends over 17 amino acids. The CDR3 coding sequence is TGTGCCTGGAGCCTCGGGACAGGGATTATCGGGAATCAGCCCCAGCATTTT. Translating it yields CAWSLGTGIIGNQPQHF.

The rearrangement joins TRBV12-3 or TRBV12-4 to TRBJ1-1; no clear D. CDR3 length: 12 amino acids. V was pared by 6 bases and J by 8 bases, with 13 bases between. CDR3 loop: CASSSSVIEAFF. The CDR3 DNA is TGTGCCAGCAGCTCCTCAGTAATCGAAGCTTTCTTT.

The chain carries TRBV12-3 or TRBV12-4 and TRBJ1-2; weak D call: TRBD1 (5 bases). Trimming took 9 bases from V and 4 from J, leaving 12 bases between them. The CDR3 has 12 amino acids. CDR3 sequence (DNA): TGTGCCAGTGACGACAGTTTCTATGGCTACACCTTC. Translated, it gives CASDDSFYGYTF.

This chain connects TRBV4-1 to TRBJ2-1; 8 nucleotides line up with TRBD1. J gave up 3 bases and V 5 bases, and 6 bases lay outside the gene matches. The V gene's germline CDR1 is MGHRA and CDR2 YSYEKL. This CDR3 is 15 amino acids long. The CDR3 sequence: CASSIPQGGYNEQFF. In DNA form, the CDR3 reads TGCGCCAGCAGCATCCCACAGGGGGGCTACAATGAGCAGTTCTTC.

On this clone itself: Sequence at one end of the junction differs from germline and may be a read error. The V gene is TRBV3-1 (or the pseudogene TRBV3-2), the J gene TRBJ1-1, with D perhaps TRBD1 (5 bases). The CDR3 totals 13 residues. From germline, CDR1 is LGHDT and CDR2 YNNKEL (reference sequence). In nucleotides, the CDR3 is TGTGCCAGCAGCCAAGATTTTGACGGGGCGGGAGTCTTT. Translation gives CASSQDFDGAGVF.

The chain recombines TRBV6-5 with TRBJ2-7, with 14 positions matching TRBD2. Per germline, CDR1 MNHEY and CDR2 SVGAGI. J gave up 7 bases and V 6 bases, and 8 bases lay outside the gene matches. CDR3 size: 15 residues. The CDR3 spells CASSETSGGAREQYF. CDR3 nucleotide sequence: TGTGCCAGCAGCGAGACTAGCGGGGGGGCAAGGGAGCAGTACTTC.

The genes are TRBV5-4 and TRBJ1-2; 9 bases agree with TRBD1. This CDR3 has 13 residues. With 4 bases clipped from V and 8 bases from J, the junction kept 6 bases outside the gene matches. Germline-derived CDR1 and CDR2 are SGHNT and YYREEE (reference sequence). In DNA form, the CDR3 reads TGTGCCAGCAGCCTACAGGGGGCGGGGGGCTACACCTTC. It translates to CASSLQGAGGYTF.

The chain couples TRBV11-2 to TRBJ2-2; D possibly corresponds to TRBD1 (6 bases). V was cut by 5 bases and J by 4 bases, with 11 bases left in between. The CDR3 loop spans 14 amino acids. Germline V gene lookup returns CDR1 SGHAT and CDR2 FQNNGV. The CDR3 DNA sequence: TGTGCCAGCAGCCTCATAGGGGGCACCGGGGAGCTGTTTTTT. It is translated as CASSLIGGTGELFF.

The chain combines TRBV7-8 with TRBJ1-2, with TRBD1 matching over 7 bases. The germline gives CDR1 SGHVS, CDR2 FQNEAQ. The CDR3 spans 12 residues. The V and J ends lost 5 bases and 7 bases, in that order; junction bases with no gene match: 4. For the CDR3, the DNA is TGTGCCAGCAGCCCACAGGGGTCTGGCTACACCTTC. Translating gives CASSPQGSGYTF.

This CDR3 is CATSDSIYNEQFF. CDR3 bases: TGTGCCACCTCAGACAGTATCTACAATGAGCAGTTCTTC. The chain is built from TRBV24-1 and TRBJ2-1; perhaps TRBD1 as D (5 bases). Trimming left V 9 bases short and J 3 bases short, with 11 bases between. The CDR3 loop spans 13 amino acids. In germline, CDR1 is KGHDR, CDR2 SFDVKD.

This rearrangement joins TRBV15 to TRBJ1-5; possible D gene TRBD1, 5 bases. Germline-derived CDR1 and CDR2 are LNHNV and YYDKDF (reference sequence). The length of the CDR3 is 15 residues. V dropped 3 bases and J dropped 4 bases, with 13 bases sitting between them. Here the CDR3 reads CATSSQYGGNQPQHF. The DNA of the CDR3 is TGTGCCACCAGCAGTCAATACGGGGGGAATCAGCCCCAGCATTTT.

As concerns this clone: Different DNA sequences within this sample yield the same CDR3. The genes are TRBV6-5 and TRBJ1-5; perhaps TRBD1 as D (5 bases). Germline CDR1 and CDR2: MNHEY and SVGAGI. The CDR3 totals 14 residues. Deletions cut 2 bases from V and 6 bases from J, with 11 bases between. The CDR3 DNA follows: TGTGCCAGCAGTTACGGCAGGGAGGGTCAGCCCCAGCATTTT. Its protein product is CASSYGREGQPQHF.

This chain's CDR3 is CASSLYVGVNTEAFF. CDR3 bases: TGTGCCAGCAGCTTATATGTCGGGGTGAACACTGAAGCTTTCTTT. V is TRBV7-8 and J is TRBJ1-1; no reliable D call. The ends were cut back, 2 bases at V and 0 bases at J, with 10 bases in the middle. The CDR3 has 15 residues. Germline loops: CDR1 SGHVS, CDR2 FQNEAQ. The whole variable domain, filled in from reference TRBV7-8 and TRBJ1-1, reads GAGVSQSPRYKVAKRGQDVALRCDPISGHVSLFWYQQALGQGPEFLTYFQNEAQLDKSGLPSDRFFAERPEGSVSTLKIQRTQQEDSAVYLCASSLYVGVNTEAFFGQGTRLTVV.

J is TRBJ2-3 and V is TRBV5-4; possibly TRBD1 for D (5 bases). The germline V and J ends were trimmed by 1 base and 6 bases, with 12 bases remaining between them. From germline, CDR1 is SGHNT and CDR2 YYREEE (reference sequence). The CDR3 has 14 residues. As DNA, the CDR3 is TGTGCCAGCAGCTTGATAGGGGCGAGGGATACGCAGTATTTT. Its protein product is CASSLIGARDTQYF.

V is TRBV6-1 and J is TRBJ2-5; 9 nucleotides line up with TRBD1. CDR3 length: 20 amino acids. Germline trimming cut 2 bases from V and 2 bases from J; bases unmatched to any gene: 18. Germline assignment: CDR1 MNHNS and CDR2 SASEGT. CDR3 in DNA: TGTGCCAGCAGTGAAATGGGGGGGTCGGGACAGGGACGAAGGCAAGAGACCCAGTACTTC. Translating it yields CASSEMGGSGQGRRQETQYF.

This clone showed up just a few times. The chain carries TRBV5-1 and TRBJ1-1; D is perhaps TRBD1 (5 bases). CDR3 size: 13 residues. Germline CDR1 is SGHRS and CDR2 is YFSETQ. Trimming pared 4 bases from V and 8 bases from J, leaving 15 bases between. As DNA, the CDR3 is TGCGCCAGCAGCCTTGTATTGGGGGGAGAAGCTTTCTTT. Translated: CASSLVLGGEAFF.

The chain combines TRBV5-1 with TRBJ1-6; a possible D gene is TRBD1 (5 bases). Germline CDR1 is SGHRS and CDR2 is YFSETQ. The length of the CDR3 is 14 residues. Trimming cost V 2 bases and J 5 bases, with 8 bases left between them. In DNA form, the CDR3 reads TGCGCCAGCAGCTTAGGGGTGGATAATTCACCCCTCCACTTT. Its translation: CASSLGVDNSPLHF.

This clone was found once. CDR3 DNA sequence: TGTGCCAGCAGTTTTACAGGGGGGGGCAATCAGCCCCAGCATTTT. Translation gives CASSFTGGGNQPQHF. This chain links TRBV11-2 with TRBJ1-5, with 8 bases identical to TRBD1. Germline lookup yields CDR1 SGHAT and CDR2 FQNNGV. The CDR3 sequence is 15 residues long. J gave up 2 bases and V 6 bases, and 6 bases lay outside the gene matches.

This clone came up once. Here the CDR3 reads CASSRQGAGELFF. CDR3 nucleotide sequence: TGCGCCAGCAGTCGGCAGGGGGCCGGGGAGCTGTTTTTT. The J gene is TRBJ2-2, the V gene TRBV10-1, with 7 bases that match TRBD1. The ends lost 5 bases at V and 6 bases at J; junction bases unmatched: 3. The germline CDR1 and CDR2 sequences are WNHNN and SYGVQD (reference sequence). The CDR3 runs 13 residues.

This chain links TRBV11-1 with TRBJ1-1; TRBD1 might be the D (5 bases). CDR3 size: 13 residues. V shed 5 bases and J shed 1 base, with 8 bases lying between them. CDR1 SGHAT and CDR2 FQDESV come from the germline V gene (reference sequence). CDR3 coding DNA: TGTGCCAGCAGCCATGGACAGAACACTGAAGCTTTCTTT. This translates into CASSHGQNTEAFF. Together with reference TRBV11-1 and TRBJ1-1, the CDR3 gives the full variable domain: EAEVAQSPRYKITEKSQAVAFWCDPISGHATLYWYRQILGQGPELLVQFQDESVVDDSQLPKDRFSAERLKGVDSTLKIQPAELGDSAMYLCASSHGQNTEAFFGQGTRLTVV.

The V gene is TRBV4-1, the J gene TRBJ2-3; 9 bases agree with TRBD2. CDR1 and CDR2 (germline): MGHRA, YSYEKL. The CDR3 loop spans 17 amino acids. J was trimmed by 0 bases and V by 0 bases; bases with no gene match: 4. The CDR3 sequence: CASSQERLADSTDTQYF. CDR3 nucleotide sequence: TGCGCCAGCAGCCAAGAGCGACTAGCGGACAGCACAGATACGCAGTATTTT.

This clone was observed a handful of times. This chain connects TRBV4-1 to TRBJ2-5; D is ambiguous. This CDR3 has 16 residues. Germline V gene data show CDR1 as MGHRA and CDR2 as YSYEKL. Trimming removed 0 bases from V and 1 base from J, with 12 bases in between. CDR3 protein: CASSQEENSVQETQYF. For the CDR3, the DNA is TGCGCCAGCAGCCAAGAGGAGAATTCGGTCCAAGAGACCCAGTACTTC.

J is TRBJ1-1 and V is TRBV6-5, with 8 bases that match TRBD1. V was clipped by 4 bases and J by 4 bases; unmatched bases: 5. Germline values: CDR1 MNHEY, CDR2 SVGAGI. The CDR3 spans 14 residues. DNA for the CDR3: TGTGCCAGCAGTTGGACAGGGTCAACCACTGAAGCTTTCTTT. Translation gives CASSWTGSTTEAFF.

The chain is built from TRBV9 and TRBJ2-5, with D maybe TRBD2 (6 bases). The ends were cut back, 0 bases at V and 5 bases at J, with 11 bases in the middle. The CDR3 sequence is 14 residues long. Germline CDR1 reads SGDLS; CDR2 reads YYNGEE. CDR3 bases: TGTGCCAGCAGCGTAGGGAGGGCAGGGGAGACCCAGTACTTC. It codes for CASSVGRAGETQYF.

The rearrangement joins TRBV4-3 to TRBJ1-1, with D unclear. The CDR3 has 17 amino acids. Germline-derived CDR1 and CDR2 are LGHNA and YSLEER. Trimming removed 0 bases from V and 2 bases from J, with 16 bases in between. CDR3 in amino acids: CASSQDRFAGENTEAFF. The CDR3 DNA is TGCGCCAGCAGCCAAGATCGGTTCGCAGGCGAAAACACTGAAGCTTTCTTT.